This T cell receptor (beta chain) was sequenced in a study of blood T cell repertoires in COVID-19. Across the whole study: Sites across the United States, Italy and Spain contributed samples from acute and convalescent COVID-19. In each case, the material was cDNA or gDNA derived from T cells, B-cell-depleted T cells, or PBMCs.

The trim removed 4 bases at V and 7 bases at J, leaving 7 bases unmatched. The germline gives CDR1 SGHRS, CDR2 YFSETQ. CDR3 size: 14 residues. In the original analysis: By means of reference gene primer amplification, nucleated cell counts were estimated. Measured with immunoSEQ multiplex PCR; TCRdb has only the in-frame clones, and not every one. Clone size and the V and J calls come from that table; the DNA yielded D and trimming. The table shows around 300,000 clones, with around 90% occurring only once. The receptor was derived from a middle-aged man with active or convalescent COVID-19. The genes are TRBV5-1 and TRBJ2-1; 8 bases are shared with TRBD1. The sequencing sample was made of peripheral blood. DNA for the CDR3: TGCGCCAGCAGCGCGAGGACAGGGCAGAATGAGCAGTTCTTC. This codes for CASSARTGQNEQFF.